Below are 26 T cell receptor beta chains sequenced from a single sample in a study of CD8 T cells in Susac syndrome. The RNA input was about 0.5 to 1 ug, and it was reverse transcribed with random hexamers. TCRdb reprocessed the immunoSEQ multiplex PCR reads with MiXCR, giving one entry per CDR3 protein. Here the sample spans over 150,000 distinct CDR3 sequences, about 96% being singletons. The sequencing input was CD4+ T cells from PBMCs. These TCRs come from a human donor with Susac syndrome.

V usage is TRBV24-1 and J usage is TRBJ2-1, with 8 nucleotides matching TRBD2. The CDR3 contains 17 residues. V was pared by 3 bases and J by 0 bases, with 6 bases of the junction left unmatched. The V gene's germline CDR1 is KGHDR and CDR2 SFDVKD. CDR3 protein: CATSDHGLARSYNEQFF. CDR3 nucleotide sequence: TGTGCCACCAGTGATCATGGACTAGCACGCTCCTACAATGAGCAGTTCTTC.

The chain links TRBV9 to TRBJ2-3, with 9 bases identical to TRBD2. This CDR3 region has 17 residues. J gave up 2 bases and V 0 bases, and 7 bases lay outside the gene matches. The germline CDR1 and CDR2 sequences are SGDLS and YYNGEE. CDR3 in DNA: TGTGCCAGCAGCGTAGTGTCTAGCGGGACGCCCACAGATACGCAGTATTTT. Encoded protein: CASSVVSSGTPTDTQYF.

The genes are TRBV4-3 and TRBJ1-4; no firm D call. This CDR3 is built from 18 residues. Trimming pared 0 bases from V and 8 bases from J, leaving 22 bases between. Germline lookup yields CDR1 LGHNA and CDR2 YSLEER. The CDR3 is CASSQDRLDAGRWEKLFF. CDR3 DNA sequence: TGCGCCAGCAGCCAAGATAGACTGGACGCAGGTCGTTGGGAAAAACTGTTTTTT.

The chain carries TRBV5-4 and TRBJ2-7; 9 bases match TRBD2. Germline V gene sequence: CDR1 SGHNT, CDR2 YYREEE (reference sequence). The CDR3 has 15 residues. The V and J ends lost 4 bases and 4 bases, in that order; junction bases with no gene match: 9. CDR3 region: CASSPGGAGGYEQYF. The CDR3 coding sequence is TGTGCCAGCAGCCCCGGAGGAGCGGGAGGTTACGAGCAGTACTTC.

The CDR3 coding sequence is TGCAGTGCTAGAGATACCGATGGACAGTGGGTAGACGGTGAAAAACTGTTTTTT. Residues: CSARDTDGQWVDGEKLFF. The V gene is TRBV20-1, the J gene TRBJ1-4, with D possibly matching TRBD1 (6 bases). Trimming left V 0 bases short and J 7 bases short, with 24 bases between. CDR3 length equals 18 residues. The germline CDR1 and CDR2 sequences are DFQATT and SNEGSKA (reference sequence).

V is TRBV11-2 and J is TRBJ2-3; the match to TRBD2 covers 9 bases. CDR3 length: 16 residues. CDR1 is SGHAT and CDR2 is FQNNGV in the germline V gene. The V segment lost 3 bases and the J segment 0 bases; nucleotides outside the gene matches: 4. The CDR3 bases are TGTGCCAGCAGCTTGGGAGCGGGGGGAAGCACAGATACGCAGTATTTT. It yields the protein CASSLGAGGSTDTQYF.

The CDR3 spells CASSLGDGGEQFF. The CDR3 DNA reads TGTGCCAGCAGCTTAGGGGACGGGGGGGAGCAGTTCTTC. The chain is built from TRBV7-8 and TRBJ2-1, with TRBD2 matching 7 bases. Per germline, CDR1 SGHVS and CDR2 FQNEAQ. The length of the CDR3 is 13 residues. J gave up 10 bases and V 1 base, and 4 bases lay outside the gene matches.

The V and J genes are TRBV9 and TRBJ2-5, with D tentatively TRBD1 or TRBD2 (5 bases each). Trimming removed 3 bases at V and 2 bases at J, with 8 bases between. This CDR3 is 13 amino acids long. The germline V gene has CDR1 SGDLS and CDR2 YYNGEE. CDR3 DNA sequence: TGTGCCAGCAGCGCGGGGCAACAAGAGACCCAGTACTTC. As protein: CASSAGQQETQYF.

This chain connects TRBV12-3 or TRBV12-4 to TRBJ2-5; 7 bases match TRBD2. The CDR3 sequence is 14 residues long. V lost 6 bases to trimming and J lost 3 bases; unmatched junction nucleotides: 7. CDR3 residues: CASSILGGKETQYF. CDR3 sequence (DNA): TGTGCCAGCAGCATTCTCGGGGGGAAAGAGACCCAGTACTTC.

The rearrangement uses TRBV7-2 and TRBJ2-5; the D call may be TRBD1 or TRBD2 (6 bases each). The CDR3 has 14 amino acids. CDR1 SGHTA and CDR2 FQGNSA come from the germline V gene. V was trimmed by 7 bases and J by 1 base, leaving 13 bases between them. The DNA of the CDR3 is TGTGCCAGCAAAGGGGGGTACCTCCAAGAGACCCAGTACTTC. Amino acid sequence: CASKGGYLQETQYF.

The rearrangement joins TRBV18 to TRBJ2-7; TRBD2 is a possible D gene (6 bases). CDR1 and CDR2 (germline): KGHSH, LQKENI. CDR3 length: 13 residues. V lost 5 bases and J 5 bases, leaving 13 bases between the germline ends. The CDR3 protein is CASSGTATNEQYF. CDR3 bases: TGTGCCAGCTCAGGGACTGCCACTAACGAGCAGTACTTC.

This chain joins TRBV29-1 and TRBJ1-1, with no clear D. Per the germline V gene, CDR1 is SQVTM and CDR2 is ANQGSEA. This CDR3 has 14 amino acids. V was trimmed by 6 bases and J by 1 base, leaving 15 bases between them. The CDR3 region has the DNA TGCAGCGTGTCCTCTGACGGGGAGAACACTGAAGCTTTCTTT. Amino acids: CSVSSDGENTEAFF.

This clonotype was seen once. The V gene is TRBV7-2, the J gene TRBJ1-1; 7 bases are a match to TRBD1. The junction had 6 bases not matched to a gene; V was cut back by 5 bases and J by 0 bases. CDR1 is SGHTA and CDR2 is FQGNSA in the germline V gene. The CDR3 spans 15 residues. The CDR3 DNA reads TGTGCCAGCAGCGCCATAGGACAGGTGAACACTGAAGCTTTCTTT. Protein sequence: CASSAIGQVNTEAFF.

The V call is TRBV5-4, the J call TRBJ2-5, with no clear D. In germline, CDR1 is SGHNT, CDR2 YYREEE (reference sequence). With 0 bases removed from V and 5 bases from J, the gap between germline ends came to 11 bases. The CDR3 totals 14 residues. DNA of the CDR3: TGTGCCAGCAGCTTGGTTTCGTCCAGGGAGACCCAGTACTTC. As protein: CASSLVSSRETQYF.

About this clonotype: A junction boundary mismatches the germline segment, possibly from a read error. For the CDR3, the DNA is TGTGCTAGCAGCATGAGAGGGGGGGACGAGCAGTACTTC. As protein: CASSMRGGDEQYF. The rearrangement links TRBV7-7 to TRBJ2-7, with D possibly TRBD2 on 7 matching bases. CDR1 is SSHAT and CDR2 is FNYEAQ in the germline V gene (reference sequence). CDR3 size: 13 residues.

The chain combines TRBV7-2 with TRBJ1-2, with D perhaps matching TRBD1 (5 bases). Germline V CDR1 and CDR2: SGHTA, FQGNSA. V lost 5 bases and J 8 bases, leaving 18 bases between the germline ends. The CDR3 is 14 residues long. Here the CDR3 DNA reads TGTGCCAGCAGCCCCCGGGAGGGGCGTGTCGGCTACACCTTC. Translation gives CASSPREGRVGYTF.

V usage is TRBV5-1 and J usage is TRBJ1-2; TRBD1 matches 11 bases. This CDR3 is built from 14 residues. J lost 7 bases, V lost 3 bases, and 5 bases had no gene match. Germline V gene lookup returns CDR1 SGHRS and CDR2 YFSETQ. CDR3 region: CASSSGQGVVGYTF. The CDR3, as DNA: TGCGCCAGCAGCTCGGGACAGGGGGTTGTTGGCTACACCTTC.

The chain uses TRBV3-1 and TRBJ2-7; D unresolved. The germline CDR1 and CDR2 sequences are LGHDT and YNNKEL (reference sequence). The CDR3 is 11 amino acids. V gave up 1 base and J gave up 9 bases, with 7 bases separating them. CDR3 loop: CASSQGVRQYF. Written as DNA, the CDR3 is TGTGCCAGCAGCCAAGGAGTTAGGCAGTACTTC.

The chain combines TRBV12-3 or TRBV12-4 with TRBJ2-7; D is possibly TRBD2 (5 bases). V gave up 7 bases and J gave up 1 base, with 17 bases separating them. The CDR3 totals 15 residues. This CDR3 is CASTPGPAESYEQYF. The CDR3 nucleotides are TGTGCCAGCACCCCCGGGCCAGCGGAGTCCTACGAGCAGTACTTC.

This clonotype has only one observation. The V call is TRBV30, the J call TRBJ2-3; D not resolved. V gave up 2 bases and J gave up 6 bases, with 12 bases separating them. The CDR3 consists of 13 residues. Germline V CDR1 and CDR2: GTSNPN, SVGIG (reference sequence). The CDR3 DNA reads TGTGCCTGGAGTCGGGCCCAGTGGGATACGCAGTATTTT. Encoded protein: CAWSRAQWDTQYF.

The V call is TRBV7-3, the J call TRBJ2-5, with D hard to call. Germline CDR1 SGHTA, CDR2 FQGTGA. CDR3 length equals 13 residues. The ends were cut back, 2 bases at V and 0 bases at J, with 4 bases in the middle. The CDR3 DNA sequence: TGTGCCAGCAGCTTATGGTACCAAGAGACCCAGTACTTC. Its translation: CASSLWYQETQYF.

The chain uses TRBV6-6 and TRBJ1-1; D gene uncertain. This CDR3 has 12 amino acids. Germline V lookup: CDR1 MNHNY, CDR2 SVGAGI (reference sequence). V was pared by 6 bases and J by 3 bases, with 8 bases between. CDR3 nucleotides: TGTGCCAGCAGCAAGGTGGACACTGAAGCTTTCTTT. Amino acids: CASSKVDTEAFF.

This clonotype appeared a single time. CDR3 sequence: CASSRTGPYNEQFF. CDR3 nucleotides: TGTGCCAGCAGCCGGACTGGCCCCTACAATGAGCAGTTCTTC. This chain links TRBV7-6 with TRBJ2-1; tentative D call: TRBD2 (5 bases). Germline V gene lookup returns CDR1 SGHVS and CDR2 FNYEAQ. The CDR3 spans 14 residues. The ends were cut back, 5 bases at V and 2 bases at J, with 10 bases in the middle.

In its sample, this clonotype was seen once. The J gene is TRBJ1-6, the V gene TRBV4-1, with D possibly TRBD1 on 5 matching bases. Deletions cut 0 bases from V and 6 bases from J, with 12 bases between. This CDR3 contains 16 residues. Looked up from germline, CDR1 is MGHRA and CDR2 is YSYEKL. The CDR3 nucleotides read TGCGCCAGCAGCCAAGATACCGGTAGGGGTAATTCACCCCTCCACTTT. Protein sequence: CASSQDTGRGNSPLHF.

This chain connects TRBV20-1 to TRBJ2-1, with 11 bases that match TRBD1. Germline trimming cut 3 bases from V and 7 bases from J; bases unmatched to any gene: 11. The CDR3 runs 16 residues. Per germline, CDR1 DFQATT and CDR2 SNEGSKA (reference sequence). The CDR3 here is CSARSPGQGGWNEQFF. CDR3 sequence (DNA): TGCAGTGCTAGGTCCCCGGGACAGGGGGGGTGGAATGAGCAGTTCTTC.

This sequence joins TRBV29-1 and TRBJ1-1, with D uncertain. With 1 base removed from V and 4 bases from J, the gap between germline ends came to 7 bases. CDR1 and CDR2 (germline): SQVTM, ANQGSEA. This CDR3 is built from 12 residues. CDR3 bases: TGCAGCGTTGAAGTGCGGGGCACTGAAGCTTTCTTT. Protein sequence: CSVEVRGTEAFF.